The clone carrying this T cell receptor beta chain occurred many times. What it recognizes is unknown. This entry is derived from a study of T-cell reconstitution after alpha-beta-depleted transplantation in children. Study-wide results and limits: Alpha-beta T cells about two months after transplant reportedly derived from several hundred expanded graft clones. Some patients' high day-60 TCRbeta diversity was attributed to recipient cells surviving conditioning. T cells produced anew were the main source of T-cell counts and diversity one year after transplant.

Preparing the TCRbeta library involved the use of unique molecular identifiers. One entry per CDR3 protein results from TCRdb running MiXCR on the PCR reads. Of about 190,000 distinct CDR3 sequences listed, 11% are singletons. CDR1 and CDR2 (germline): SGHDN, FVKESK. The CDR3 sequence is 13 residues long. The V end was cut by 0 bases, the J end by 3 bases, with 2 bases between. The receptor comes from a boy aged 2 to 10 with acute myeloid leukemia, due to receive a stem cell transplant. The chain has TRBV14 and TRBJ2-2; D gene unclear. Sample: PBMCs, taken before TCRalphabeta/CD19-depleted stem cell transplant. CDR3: CASSQDYTGELFF. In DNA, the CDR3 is TGTGCCAGCAGCCAAGATTACACCGGGGAGCTGTTTTTT.